The TCR beta chain described here comes from a study of CD8 T cells in Susac syndrome. Study-wide results and caveats: The study conceded that relatively few individuals underwent its TCR sequencing and HLA analysis.

The CDR3 spans 15 residues. V was clipped by 2 bases and J by 4 bases; unmatched bases: 7. After extraction with the RNeasy kit, about 0.5 to 1 ug of the RNA was reverse transcribed using random hexamers. The CDR3 of TCR beta was amplified by immunoSEQ multiplex PCR across 54 Vbeta and 13 Jbeta. Each CDR3 protein gets one entry after TCRdb re-called the immunoSEQ multiplex PCR reads with MiXCR. In the table there are 160,000 or so distinct CDR3 sequences, less than 97% of which are singletons. Sequencing of TCR beta, carried out with a high-throughput approach, was applied to CD8+ and CD4+ T cells from the blood. TEMRA cells were enriched by FACS, and CD4+ and CD8+ T cells were negatively isolated. Comments on this clonotype: What it binds is not known.

The sequence derives from a human donor with multiple sclerosis. The V and J genes are TRBV12-3 or TRBV12-4 and TRBJ2-5; 7 positions match TRBD1. The sequencing sample was made of CD8+ T cells from PBMCs. CDR3: CASSLLRQGIETQYF. The CDR3, as DNA: TGTGCCAGCAGTTTACTCCGACAGGGTATAGAGACCCAGTACTTC.